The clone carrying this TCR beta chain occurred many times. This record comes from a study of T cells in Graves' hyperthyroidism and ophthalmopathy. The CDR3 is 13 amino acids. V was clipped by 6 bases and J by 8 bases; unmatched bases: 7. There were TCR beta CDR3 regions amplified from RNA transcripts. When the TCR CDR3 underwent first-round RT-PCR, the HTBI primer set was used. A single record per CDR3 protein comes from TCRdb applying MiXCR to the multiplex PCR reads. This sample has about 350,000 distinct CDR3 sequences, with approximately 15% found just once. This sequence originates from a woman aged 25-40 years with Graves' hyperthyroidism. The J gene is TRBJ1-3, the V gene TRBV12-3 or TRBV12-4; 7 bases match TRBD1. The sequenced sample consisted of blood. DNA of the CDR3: TGTGCCAGCAGGCAAACAGGGGTAGACACCATATATTTT. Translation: CASRQTGVDTIYF.